Given below is one T cell receptor beta chain in context. V lost 2 bases and J lost 6, with 17 bases in between. In germline, CDR1 is KGHSH, CDR2 LQKENI. CDR3 size: 15 residues. Measured with immunoSEQ multiplex PCR; TCRdb has only the in-frame clones, and not every one. There are about half a million clones in the sample; 85% to 90% occur only once, and roughly 0.92% lies in the top ten. This sample was taken from a study of blood T cell repertoires in COVID-19. Study context: PBMCs, B-cell-depleted T cells, or T cells provided the cDNA or gDNA that made up the material.

Sequencing used peripheral blood. The chain joins TRBV18 to TRBJ2-7; D is perhaps TRBD2 (6 bases). The sequence derives from a man aged 18 to 30 with COVID-19, enrolled during active disease. CDR3 DNA sequence: TGTGCCAGCTCACCATCACTGGAGGGTAGGGTCGAGCAGTACTTC. Encoded protein: CASSPSLEGRVEQYF.